This T cell receptor beta chain was profiled in a study of T cell responses to AZD1222 COVID-19 vaccine. Using immunoSEQ multiplex PCR, the repertoire was profiled, and TCRdb retains in-frame clones only, with some absent. Altogether under 120,000 clones are present, around nine tenths being singletons, with the ten largest covering 2% to 2.5%. Analyses pooled second doses at about 4 or about 12 weeks. Study-wide results and limits: Donors were chiefly white British, with a greater number of females, and clonal diversity was perhaps underestimated. Vaccine-associated CD4 TCRs spanned spike, dominant at 160-218 and 743-854. No day 14 peak samples; only post-peak repertoires were characterized.

Worth noting for this clone: Its antigen remains unknown.

Germline CDR1 and CDR2: MNHEY and SVGAGI. This CDR3 is built from 13 residues. V was trimmed by 6 bases and J by 10 bases, leaving 18 bases between them. The source material was peripheral blood, sampled 28 days after the second AZD1222 dose. This TCR was sampled from an adult who received the AZD1222 COVID-19 vaccine. The chain has TRBV6-5 and TRBJ1-1; maybe TRBD1 (6 bases). CDR3 sequence (DNA): TGTGCCAGCAGCCGGGACACCTCTGAGACAGCTTTCTTT. Translating it yields CASSRDTSETAFF.